The following is a TCR beta chain sequence with its context. The sample belongs to a study of shared clonotypes between healthy human individuals. About the study: Donors were a couple of women and a few men aged 18 to 49.

With V trimmed by 3 bases and J by 7 bases, 10 bases remained unmatched. Germline CDR1 and CDR2: SGHRS and YFSETQ. This CDR3 contains 15 residues. This table comes from immunoSEQ multiplex PCR, and its TCRdb copy is limited to in-frame clones, with some not included. The sample shows about 110,000 clones, 68% of them seen only once. Input material: memory CD8+ T cells sorted from blood. Subset specified: CD45RO+ cells pooled with CCR7-negative TemRA cells. The receptor was derived from a woman aged 25 to 39 in good health. The chain links TRBV5-1 to TRBJ2-1; 7 bases align to TRBD1. The CDR3 nucleotides are TGCGCCAGCAGCTCAAAAGGACAGGAGACAAATGAGCAGTTCTTC. As protein: CASSSKGQETNEQFF.